This T cell receptor (beta chain) was recorded in a study of OX40 agonist ivuxolimab in advanced cancers. Turning to the study itself: The study treated patients with ivuxolimab, an agonistic anti-OX40 (CD134) antibody.

Libraries were prepared by immunoSEQ multiplex PCR; TCRdb keeps only in-frame clonotypes and omits some of them. Found here are 95,000 to 100,000 clones, 90% of them singletons; the top ten hold around 1.6%. The CDR3 is 13 residues long. J was trimmed by 4 bases and V by 7 bases; bases with no gene match: 6. Germline values: CDR1 ENHRY, CDR2 SYGVKD. Sample: CD4+ or CD8+ T cells sorted from blood, taken in a trial of the OX40 agonist ivuxolimab. The sequence was obtained from an adult with an advanced solid tumor such as melanoma, head and neck, liver or kidney cancer. The gene calls are TRBV10-3 and TRBJ1-2; 7 bases match TRBD1. CDR3 region: CAITRQGFYGYTF. The CDR3 bases are TGTGCCATCACTAGACAGGGCTTCTATGGCTACACCTTC.